This T cell receptor beta chain is from a study of OX40 agonist ivuxolimab in advanced cancers. Study-level information: Hepatocellular carcinoma, melanoma, renal cell or head and neck cancer was diagnosed in the dose-escalation patients. The study's findings and limits: Nonresponders, in some cases, also had low normalized T-cell clonal expansion. Averaging showed that CD8+ T cells had more expanded clones than CD4+ did.

This clone was found once. The antigen is unknown. Germline V gives CDR1 MNHEY, CDR2 SVGAGI. This CDR3 region has 14 residues. Trimming took 7 bases from V and 7 from J, leaving 20 bases between them. Produced via immunoSEQ multiplex PCR; TCRdb's table is partial and in-frame only. The sample holds 50,000 or so clones, 60% to 80% seen once. The sample here was CD4+ or CD8+ T cells sorted from blood, taken in a trial of the OX40 agonist ivuxolimab. This receptor was obtained from an adult with an advanced solid tumor such as melanoma, head and neck, liver or kidney cancer. The V gene is TRBV6-5, the J gene TRBJ2-7, with a weak D call TRBD1 (5 bases). CDR3 in DNA: TGTGCCAGCACCCAACAAGGCGCCCCAGGGGAGCAGTACTTC. Residues: CASTQQGAPGEQYF.